Given below is one TCR beta chain in context. Its antigen is not known. TCR beta CDR3 region amplification was performed from RNA transcripts. First-round RT-PCR with HTBI primers amplified the TCR CDR3 region. One entry per CDR3 protein results from TCRdb running MiXCR on the multiplex PCR reads. The data hold roughly 800,000 distinct CDR3 sequences, with approximately 40% observed a single time. This record belongs to a study of T cells in Graves' hyperthyroidism and ophthalmopathy. General study points: Before onset, by a median of approximately 6.8 months, the model predicted ophthalmopathy.

When ophthalmopathy did not progress within 18 months, Graves' hyperthyroidism was considered stable. Diagnoses were made from clinical symptoms, serum measures (thyroxine and TRAb), thyroid ultrasound and orbital computed tomography. Trimming removed 3 bases at V and 3 bases at J, with 10 bases between. CDR1 SQVTM and CDR2 ANQGSEA come from the germline V gene. There are 13 residues in the CDR3. The chain carries TRBV29-1 and TRBJ2-3; D is unresolved. The sequenced material came from blood. This TCR came from a young man with Graves' hyperthyroidism. In DNA, the CDR3 is TGCAGCGTTGAGCCCTACCAGACAGATACGCAGTATTTT. It encodes CSVEPYQTDTQYF.